Each of the 27 T cell receptor beta chains below was sequenced from the same sample in a study of neurological immune-mediated disorders. TCRdb itself ran the 5' RACE reads through MiXCR, one entry per CDR3 protein. This table holds tens of thousands of distinct CDR3 sequences, 3% to 4% found once. Sequencing used PBMCs. These receptors were collected from a woman aged 50 to 60 with multiple sclerosis.

This clonotype was recorded at least ten times. The rearrangement joins TRBV10-3 to TRBJ2-2, with a weak D call TRBD1 (6 bases). There are 15 residues in the CDR3. V was clipped by 4 bases and J by 1 base, with 10 bases between them. Germline assignment: CDR1 ENHRY and CDR2 SYGVKD. CDR3 coding DNA: TGTGCCATCAGTGCGACAGGAAAGAACACCGGGGAGCTGTTTTTT. It yields the protein CAISATGKNTGELFF.

There are many counts of this clonotype. The V gene is TRBV20-1, the J gene TRBJ1-2; D possibly corresponds to TRBD1 (5 bases). V was trimmed by 7 bases and J by 3 bases, leaving 21 bases between them. This CDR3 comprises 15 residues. Germline V gene sequence: CDR1 DFQATT, CDR2 SNEGSKA (reference sequence). CDR3 region: CSVRGASEWDYGYTF. Written as DNA, the CDR3 is TGCAGTGTCAGAGGGGCCTCAGAGTGGGACTATGGCTACACCTTC.

This clonotype was counted ten times or more. The chain uses TRBV20-1 and TRBJ2-5; 9 bases align to TRBD1. The germline CDR1 and CDR2 sequences are DFQATT and SNEGSKA (reference sequence). The V and J ends lost 4 bases and 6 bases, in that order; junction bases with no gene match: 9. The length of the CDR3 is 14 residues. CDR3 sequence (DNA): TGCAGTGCTAAACAGGGGGCGGATTGGCAGACCCAGTACTTC. This gives the protein CSAKQGADWQTQYF.

This clonotype was recorded many times. The chain has TRBV25-1 and TRBJ2-5, with unresolved D. With 0 bases removed from V and 3 bases from J, the gap between germline ends came to 14 bases. The CDR3 runs 16 residues. Germline V lookup: CDR1 MGHDK, CDR2 SYGVNS. For the CDR3, the DNA is TGTGCCAGCAGTGAATACGTCAGGACCCACGAAGAGACCCAGTACTTC. This encodes CASSEYVRTHEETQYF.

This clonotype was counted many times. This rearrangement joins TRBV5-1 to TRBJ2-5; 9 nucleotides agree with TRBD2. This CDR3 is built from 16 residues. The ends lost 4 bases at V and 5 bases at J; junction bases unmatched: 12. Germline V gene data show CDR1 as SGHRS and CDR2 as YFSETQ. Here the CDR3 reads CASSVGTSNSVETQYF. Here the CDR3 DNA reads TGCGCCAGCAGCGTCGGGACTAGCAATAGTGTTGAGACCCAGTACTTC.

This clonotype was observed at least ten times. V is TRBV20-1 and J is TRBJ2-7; the match to TRBD1 covers 7 bases. Trimming at V came to 0 bases and at J to 4 bases, leaving 12 bases not matched to a gene. This CDR3 spans 16 amino acids. The germline V gene has CDR1 DFQATT and CDR2 SNEGSKA (reference sequence). CDR3 DNA sequence: TGCAGTGCTAGAGATTCCCGGACCGGGACAGCGTACGAGCAGTACTTC. Translation gives CSARDSRTGTAYEQYF.

This clonotype has at least ten counts. V and J are TRBV18 and TRBJ1-5; D is unresolved. Trimming shortened V by 4 bases and J by 3 bases, and 7 bases separated the two germline ends. The germline CDR1 and CDR2 sequences are KGHSH and LQKENI. The CDR3 has 13 residues. In DNA, the CDR3 is TGTGCCAGCTCACAGGATAACAATCAGCCCCAGCATTTT. It yields the protein CASSQDNNQPQHF. Full variable domain (rest looked up from reference TRBV18 and TRBJ1-5): NAGVMQNPRHLVRRRGQEARLRCSPMKGHSHVYWYRQLPEEGLKFMVYLQKENIIDESGMPKERFSAEFPKEGPSILRIQQVVRGDSAAYFCASSQDNNQPQHFGDGTRLSIL.

This clonotype was seen at least ten times. The rearrangement uses TRBV7-9 and TRBJ2-7; 10 bases map to TRBD1. The V gene end was trimmed by 1 base and the J gene end by 5 bases; junction bases not matched to a gene: 5. Looked up from germline, CDR1 is SEHNR and CDR2 is FQNEAQ (reference sequence). This CDR3 has 15 residues. CDR3 loop: CASSLGGQGRHEQYF. CDR3 in DNA: TGTGCCAGCAGCTTAGGGGGACAGGGGAGGCACGAGCAGTACTTC.

This clonotype was counted ten times or more. This chain joins TRBV5-1 and TRBJ2-7; a possible D gene is TRBD1 (5 bases). This CDR3 spans 14 amino acids. The V end was cut by 0 bases, the J end by 3 bases, with 10 bases between. Looked up from germline, CDR1 is SGHRS and CDR2 is YFSETQ. CDR3 amino acids: CASSLAGRVYEQYF. The CDR3 DNA is TGCGCCAGCAGCTTGGCGGGCAGGGTCTACGAGCAGTACTTC.

This clonotype was picked up many times. The V gene is TRBV12-3 or TRBV12-4, the J gene TRBJ1-5; no firm D call. This CDR3 has 13 residues. Trimming took 7 bases from V and 2 from J, leaving 9 bases between them. The CDR3, as DNA: TGTGCCAGCAACGGTTGGGGCAATCAGCCCCAGCATTTT. Residues: CASNGWGNQPQHF.

This clonotype was counted many times. V is TRBV7-2 and J is TRBJ1-6, with D uncertain. Trimming cost V 8 bases and J 1 base, with 21 bases left between them. Germline assignment: CDR1 SGHTA and CDR2 FQGNSA. The CDR3 has 18 residues. The chain's CDR3 is CASGIMGMGGSYNSPLHF. DNA of the CDR3: TGTGCCAGCGGAATCATGGGGATGGGTGGATCCTATAATTCACCCCTCCACTTT.

This clonotype was observed at least ten times. V and J are TRBV20-1 and TRBJ1-3; tentatively, D is TRBD1 (5 bases). This CDR3 comprises 11 residues. Germline V gene data show CDR1 as DFQATT and CDR2 as SNEGSKA (reference sequence). Trimming pared 7 bases from V and 4 bases from J, leaving 8 bases between. CDR3 region: CSVGGGNTIYF. The CDR3 nucleotides read TGCAGTGTTGGGGGAGGAAACACCATATATTTT.

Concerning this clonotype: Being one base from a much bigger clone, this may be a read error. The CDR3 nucleotides are TGTGCCAGCCATTACAGGGGTACGCAGTATTTT. Its translation is CASHYRGTQYF. The chain recombines TRBV12-3 or TRBV12-4 with TRBJ2-3, with 7 bases matching TRBD1. This CDR3 is 11 amino acids long. The ends lost 8 bases at V and 8 bases at J; junction bases unmatched: 4.

This clonotype was seen at least ten times. This chain's CDR3 is CASSLYGQGVTGELFF. The CDR3 DNA reads TGTGCCAGCAGCTTATACGGCCAGGGAGTCACCGGGGAGCTGTTTTTT. V and J are TRBV7-2 and TRBJ2-2; the D call may be TRBD1 or TRBD2 (5 bases each). Germline V gene sequence: CDR1 SGHTA, CDR2 FQGNSA. The V end lost 2 bases, the J end lost 4 bases, and 14 bases lay between the germline ends. The CDR3 extends over 16 amino acids.

This clonotype occurred a few times. Compared with germline, one end of the junction differs, possibly owing to a read error. The V call is TRBV4-1, the J call TRBJ1-6; D not certain. Per germline, CDR1 MGHRA and CDR2 YSYEKL. The CDR3 sequence is 17 residues long. The CDR3 sequence: CASSQGVDGELGSTLNF. In nucleotides, the CDR3 is TGCGCCAGCAGCCAAGGCGTGGACGGGGAGCTTGGTTCAACCCTCAACTTT.

There are many counts of this clonotype. The chain combines TRBV5-1 with TRBJ1-5; possible D gene TRBD1, 6 bases. There are 15 residues in the CDR3. V was pared by 4 bases and J by 6 bases, with 17 bases between. Germline-derived CDR1 and CDR2 are SGHRS and YFSETQ. In DNA, the CDR3 is TGCGCCAGCAGCCCCGGGGACGGGGGCGCTCAGCCCCAGCATTTT. It yields the protein CASSPGDGGAQPQHF.

The rearrangement links TRBV9 to TRBJ2-5; 13 bases map to TRBD2. The CDR3 is 18 residues long. With 4 bases clipped from V and 4 bases from J, the junction kept 13 bases outside the gene matches. CDR1 and CDR2 (germline): SGDLS, YYNGEE. The CDR3 loop is CASSFPTSGGDNPETQYF. In nucleotides, the CDR3 is TGTGCCAGCAGCTTTCCCACTAGCGGGGGGGACAATCCAGAGACCCAGTACTTC.

This clonotype was seen many times. This sequence joins TRBV7-9 and TRBJ1-2; no clear D gene. Germline CDR1 reads SEHNR; CDR2 reads FQNEAQ (reference sequence). The CDR3 consists of 13 residues. Trimming left V 0 bases short and J 2 bases short, with 4 bases between. In DNA form, the CDR3 reads TGTGCCAGCAGCTTAGCAGGGAACTATGGCTACACCTTC. This gives the protein CASSLAGNYGYTF. The full variable domain, its missing parts supplied by reference TRBV7-9 and TRBJ1-2, is DTGVSQNPRHKITKRGQNVTFRCDPISEHNRLYWYRQTLGQGPEFLTYFQNEAQLEKSRLLSDRFSAERPKGSFSTLEIQRTEQGDSAMYLCASSLAGNYGYTFGSGTRLTVV.

This clonotype appeared many times. The rearrangement links TRBV12-3 or TRBV12-4 to TRBJ2-3; possibly TRBD2 for D (6 bases). V was shortened by 3 bases and J by 1 base, with 11 bases between the two germline ends. This CDR3 is built from 15 residues. This CDR3 is CASSLLAAGTDTQYF. In DNA, the CDR3 is TGTGCCAGCAGTTTGTTAGCGGCAGGCACAGATACGCAGTATTTT.

This clonotype was detected many times. V and J are TRBV20-1 and TRBJ2-4; D remains ambiguous. The CDR3 is 13 residues long. The germline V gene encodes CDR1 DFQATT and CDR2 SNEGSKA (reference sequence). With 7 bases removed from V and 5 bases from J, the gap between germline ends came to 15 bases. The chain's CDR3 is CSVSRANENIQYF. The DNA of the CDR3 is TGCAGTGTTTCAAGAGCCAACGAAAACATTCAGTACTTC.

Points on this clonotype: Being one base from a much bigger clone, this may be a read error. In DNA, the CDR3 is TGTGCCAGCAGTTACTCCGCCTGGGGGAGGGCCAAAAAAATTCAGTACTTC. Protein product: CASSYSAWGRAKKIQYF. This sequence joins TRBV6-2 or TRBV6-3 and TRBJ2-4; TRBD2 agrees at 7 bases. This CDR3 is built from 17 residues. Germline V gene lookup returns CDR1 MNHEY and CDR2 SVGEGT.

This clonotype was detected many times. The CDR3 DNA reads TGTGCCAGCAGCCGACGTACAGGCTACAATGAGCAGTTCTTC. As protein: CASSRRTGYNEQFF. The rearrangement uses TRBV28 and TRBJ2-1, with D perhaps matching TRBD1 (5 bases). Per the germline V gene, CDR1 is MDHEN and CDR2 is SYDVKM. V lost 6 bases and J 3 bases, leaving 12 bases between the germline ends. The CDR3 extends over 14 amino acids.

For this clonotype: One base away lies a much larger clone, so this may be a sequencing read error. The chain couples TRBV7-7 to TRBJ2-3; D is uncertain. The CDR3 runs 13 residues. CDR1 and CDR2 from the germline V gene are SSHAT and FNYEAQ (reference sequence). In DNA, the CDR3 is TGTGCTAGCAGCTCCAATACGCAAGATATGCAGTATTTT. Its protein product is CASSSNTQDMQYF.

This clonotype was detected ten times or more. V is TRBV29-1 and J is TRBJ2-3; perhaps TRBD1 as D (6 bases). The CDR3 covers 12 residues. In germline, CDR1 is SQVTM, CDR2 ANQGSEA. The germline V and J ends were trimmed by 6 bases and 4 bases, with 11 bases remaining between them. The CDR3 loop reads CSVATGSDTQYF. CDR3 coding DNA: TGCAGCGTGGCCACAGGGTCAGATACGCAGTATTTT.

This clonotype was found many times. The chain carries TRBV7-9 and TRBJ1-1; no clear D gene. This CDR3 is built from 14 residues. Between the trimmed V and J ends, which lost 5 bases and 0 bases, there was a span of 10 bases. CDR1 is SEHNR, CDR2 FQNEAQ, per germline (reference sequence). The CDR3 loop is CASSPSTVNTEAFF. In DNA form, the CDR3 reads TGTGCCAGCAGCCCATCGACGGTGAACACTGAAGCTTTCTTT.

This clonotype came up many times. V gene TRBV2 combines with J gene TRBJ1-1, with no clear D. CDR1 and CDR2 from the germline V gene are SNHLY and FYNNEI. The ends were cut back, 2 bases at V and 1 base at J, with 14 bases in the middle. CDR3 length equals 16 residues. This CDR3 is CASSESGWQKNTEAFF. The CDR3 coding sequence is TGTGCCAGCAGTGAATCAGGTTGGCAGAAGAACACTGAAGCTTTCTTT.

This clonotype appeared many times. CDR3 loop: CASSQEGRTADSYEQYF. CDR3 coding DNA: TGCGCCAGCAGCCAAGAAGGAAGGACGGCCGATTCCTACGAGCAGTACTTC. This sequence joins TRBV4-3 and TRBJ2-7; D remains ambiguous. V was trimmed by 0 bases and J by 1 base, leaving 16 bases between them. CDR3 length: 17 amino acids. Looked up from germline, CDR1 is LGHNA and CDR2 is YSLEER.